This TCR beta chain was sequenced during a study of T cells in Graves' hyperthyroidism and ophthalmopathy. Germline CDR1 SGHTA, CDR2 FQGNSA. The CDR3 spans 13 residues. Trimming pared 3 bases from V and 3 bases from J, leaving 8 bases between. Patients aged 18 to 65 had newly diagnosed hyperthyroidism of under 2 months' duration. Not enrolled were patients with uncontrolled infection, other autoimmune disease, pregnancy or lactation. This clonotype was found many times. Template material for amplifying TCR beta CDR3 regions consisted of RNA transcripts. The TCR CDR3 was amplified in a first-round RT-PCR using the HTBI primer set. TCRdb redid the calling of the multiplex PCR reads with MiXCR, one entry per CDR3 protein. The table records about 760,000 distinct CDR3 sequences, about a third of them present only once.

The sample consisted of blood. This clonotype originated in a woman aged 35 to 49 with Graves' hyperthyroidism. V usage is TRBV7-2 and J usage is TRBJ1-1, with a possible D match to TRBD1 (6 bases). The CDR3: CASSFNRDTEAFF. DNA for the CDR3: TGTGCCAGCAGCTTCAACAGGGACACTGAAGCTTTCTTT.